This T cell receptor beta chain derives from a study of blood T cell repertoires in COVID-19. Study overall: From T cells, B-cell-depleted T cells, or PBMCs came the material, which was cDNA or gDNA.

The V gene lost 4 bases and the J gene lost 1 base, with 11 bases spanning the gap. Germline V gene sequence: CDR1 SGHRS, CDR2 YFSETQ. CDR3 length: 14 residues. Profiling relied on immunoSEQ multiplex PCR, and the TCRdb table lists in-frame clones only, not all of them. This table holds over 130,000 clones, approximately 79% found once. Participants came from about 23 US areas, aged roughly 18 to 89 years. Each participant's cohort was designated according to participant-reported clinical history. This clone appeared a single time. The sequence derives from a woman aged 50 to 60 who had recovered from COVID-19. Sequencing was performed on PBMCs or T cells enriched from blood (not recorded which). V usage is TRBV5-1 and J usage is TRBJ1-1; D uncertain. CDR3 DNA sequence: TGCGCCAGCAGCCCTGGCCCAGAGAACACTGAAGCTTTCTTT. It translates to CASSPGPENTEAFF.